A single TCR beta chain is shown here with its context. This clonotype occurred a few times. This clone's antigen is unknown. No base quality values were provided; no much bigger clone lies one nucleotide off. Genomic DNA served as template for TCR beta VDJ combination and CDR3 sequence profiling. An Illumina HiSeq 2000 was used for TCR repertoire sequencing. The paper's data handling went like this. Repertoire assessment relied on Simpson's diversity index, CDR3 size and DJ length profiles, and TRBV/TRBJ rearrangement plots. The immunodominant clone was defined as the most abundant DNA sequence in deep sequencing data. CDR3 amino acid sequences were screened for sharing across subjects and were compared with published repertoires and the VDJdb database. Using fastp trimming at Q25 and MiXCR clonotype assembly, TCRdb reanalyzed the public sequencing data and kept in-frame beta chains. Each entry is one CDR3 protein sequence, shown with its most common DNA and genes. These V and J calls originate from TCRdb's pipeline instead of the authors' own analysis. This sample comprises 62,000 or so distinct CDR3 sequences, around half of them detected only once. The ten most abundant clones make up around 8.8% of the sample.

The entry originates in a study of CD8+CD57+ T cells in acquired aplastic anemia listed by TCRdb under 2018. Looking at the study overall: DNA extracted from sorted CD4+ and CD8+ cells had a mean of 3.2 ug, with a range of roughly 0.17 to 30 ug. Healthy donor samples averaged approximately 9.8 million reads for CD4+ and 11 million to 14 million for CD8+ cells. What the work shows at the level of the full study, not this receptor alone: Fewer than 30 CD8+ CDR3 sequences were found in both patients and controls but appeared to be highly expressed in patients and within the immunodominant clones of the patients. CD8+ Simpson's diversity did not differ significantly between patients and healthy controls (P=0.060).

The study deep-sequenced TCR repertoires of sorted CD4+ and CD8+ blood T cells from severe aplastic anemia patients and healthy subjects. Ficoll-Paque density gradient centrifugation was used to isolate peripheral blood mononuclear cells. Before DNA was extracted, CD4+ and CD8+ T cells were sorted using either FACS or magnetic beads. V gives up 6 bases and J gives up 4 bases, and the segment between their germline ends measures 7 bases. CDR1 and CDR2 are read off the germline V gene as SGHVT and SQSDAQ. The CDR3 sequence holds 11 residues, the cysteine and phenylalanine included. The read is trimmed to its CDR3 DNA, 33 bases read in frame from base 1.

Sequencing input: sorted CD4+, CD8+, or CD8+CD57+ T cells (not recorded which) from PBMCs. This TCR was recovered from a human donor in good health, serving as a control. The chain employs TRBV7-4 and TRBJ2-7, with the D gene uncertain. For the CDR3, the sequence is CASSPKYEQYF. Read as DNA, the sequence is TGTGCCAGCAGTCCTAAGTACGAGCAGTACTTC.